This T cell receptor beta chain originates from a study of identical twins. The study's findings and limits: There was more out-of-frame TCR alpha sharing in monozygotic twins than models estimated. Out-of-frame alpha sequences common to twins exhibited an excess of low generation probability. A partial confounding effect on zero-insertion analyses could come from invariant MAIT and iNKT cells.

In every case, the donor was a healthy Caucasian. A remark on this clonotype: Its antigen is not known.

TCRdb re-derived calls from the 5' RACE reads in MiXCR, one entry per CDR3 protein. This sample has hundreds of thousands of distinct CDR3 sequences, with roughly 12% found just once. CDR3 length: 15 residues. The V and J ends lost 3 bases and 2 bases respectively, with 13 bases between them. These records were also assigned to another study, of yellow fever vaccine responses in identical twins.

V usage is TRBV12-3 or TRBV12-4 and J usage is TRBJ1-2, with TRBD1 as a possible D gene (6 bases). This TCR was sampled from a woman in her late teens or twenties in good health. The sample consisted of PBMCs. The CDR3 loop is CASSLGRGVNYGYTF. The DNA of the CDR3 is TGTGCCAGCAGTTTGGGCAGGGGTGTGAACTATGGCTACACCTTC.